These 29 T cell receptor beta chains share one sample of origin, sequenced in a study of cytomegalovirus exposure and HLA in healthy donors (dated by TCRdb to about 2017). The protocol used for the library was the immunoSEQ multiplex PCR assay. For the multiplex PCR, a mixture combining 60 forward primers for TCR Vbeta segments and 13 reverse primers for TCR Jbeta segments was used. TCRdb mirrors the immuneACCESS table, restricted to in-frame sequences. Some clones are absent from its copies; in checked studies, under half trace to an unresolved V gene, and the reason for the others is unknown. Here the sample has 170,000 or so clones; less than 90% occur a single time. The ten largest clones capture 6.3% of the sample. Sequenced material: PBMCs. These TCRs come from a male donor in good health and CMV-seropositive.

The V call is TRBV21-1, the J call TRBJ2-3; TRBD2, the D gene given by the table, was not confirmed from the DNA. TRBV21-1 is a documented pseudogene. The CDR3 contains 16 residues. This CDR3 reads CASSKVENTGTDTQYF. Written as DNA, the CDR3 is TGTGCCAGCAGCAAAGTCGAGAACACCGGGACAGATACGCAGTATTTT.

The rearrangement uses TRBV30 and TRBJ2-1; 8 bases line up with TRBD2. The V and J ends lost 7 bases and 6 bases, in that order; junction bases with no gene match: 11. This CDR3 has 14 amino acids. CDR1 is GTSNPN and CDR2 is SVGIG in the germline V gene (reference sequence). The CDR3 sequence: CALYKAGATNEQFF. The CDR3 DNA reads as TGTGCCTTGTATAAAGCGGGAGCAACCAATGAGCAGTTCTTC.

The chain has TRBV4-1 and TRBJ2-1; 12 positions match TRBD2. V shed 0 bases, J shed 7 bases, and the junction held 4 bases outside the gene matches. Germline values: CDR1 MGHRA, CDR2 YSYEKL. This CDR3 is built from 16 residues. CDR3 DNA sequence: TGCGCCAGCAGCCAAGATTCTAGCGGGAGGGTAAATGAGCAGTTCTTC. Translation: CASSQDSSGRVNEQFF.

The chain recombines TRBV6-5 with TRBJ1-1; D gene unclear. The CDR3 sequence is 13 residues long. Germline V CDR1 and CDR2: MNHEY, SVGAGI. Trimming removed 6 bases from V and 3 bases from J, with 11 bases in between. The CDR3 coding sequence is TGTGCCAGCAGCTATCCCGGAGACACTGAAGCTTTCTTT. Its translation: CASSYPGDTEAFF.

V gene TRBV6-1 combines with J gene TRBJ1-1; D remains ambiguous. Germline loops: CDR1 MNHNS, CDR2 SASEGT. With 5 bases removed from V and 4 bases from J, the gap between germline ends came to 11 bases. The CDR3 is made up of 13 amino acids. CDR3 coding DNA: TGTGCCAGCAGTAAAATGGGAGGCACTGAAGCTTTCTTT. Protein: CASSKMGGTEAFF.

This clone was seen a handful of times. This chain uses TRBV19 with TRBJ2-1, with D perhaps matching TRBD2 (7 bases). V was cut by 6 bases and J by 7 bases, with 19 bases left in between. The CDR3 spans 15 residues. The germline V gene has CDR1 LNHDA and CDR2 SQIVND (reference sequence). The CDR3 loop is CASSQRDMVENEQFF. CDR3 coding DNA: TGTGCCAGTAGCCAGCGGGACATGGTGGAGAATGAGCAGTTCTTC.

The V call is TRBV6-1, the J call TRBJ2-5; TRBD1 matches at 7 bases. CDR1 is MNHNS, CDR2 SASEGT, per germline. The V segment lost 6 bases and the J segment 2 bases; nucleotides outside the gene matches: 3. The CDR3 length is 13 residues. The CDR3 sequence is CASRLTGQETQYF. The CDR3 region has the DNA TGTGCCAGCAGGTTGACAGGGCAAGAGACCCAGTACTTC.

The chain carries TRBV7-2 and TRBJ2-1, with 16 bases aligning to TRBD2. The germline V gene has CDR1 SGHTA and CDR2 FQGNSA. The CDR3 sequence is 17 residues long. The junction had 3 bases not matched to a gene; V was cut back by 5 bases and J by 2 bases. The CDR3 coding sequence is TGTGCCAGCAGCGGGACTAGCGGGAGGGCCGCCTACAATGAGCAGTTCTTC. Protein product: CASSGTSGRAAYNEQFF.

The chain combines TRBV19 with TRBJ1-5, with D tentatively TRBD1 (6 bases). Looked up from germline, CDR1 is LNHDA and CDR2 is SQIVND (reference sequence). The CDR3 consists of 16 residues. Trimming shortened V by 4 bases and J by 0 bases, and 13 bases separated the two germline ends. CDR3 bases: TGTGCCAGTAGTAGAATGACAGGATATAGCAATCAGCCCCAGCATTTT. This translates into CASSRMTGYSNQPQHF. The variable domain in full, with the rest retrieved from reference TRBV19 and TRBJ1-5, is DGGITQSPKYLFRKEGQNVTLSCEQNLNHDAMYWYRQDPGQGLRLIYYSQIVNDFQKGDIAEGYSVSREKKESFPLTVTSAQKNPTAFYLCASSRMTGYSNQPQHFGDGTRLSIL.

A note on this clone: An end of the junction differs from the germline gene, which may be a read error. The chain couples TRBV7-9 to TRBJ1-2; possibly TRBD1 for D (5 bases). Germline V gene lookup returns CDR1 SEHNR and CDR2 FQNEAQ (reference sequence). The CDR3 totals 15 residues. This CDR3 reads CSSSLRAEQAGGYTF. The CDR3 region has the DNA TGTTCCAGCAGCTTAAGGGCTGAACAGGCCGGGGGCTACACCTTC.

The chain uses TRBV6-5 and TRBJ1-2, with 7 bases matching TRBD1. Germline V gene lookup returns CDR1 MNHEY and CDR2 SVGAGI. The V gene end was trimmed by 0 bases and the J gene end by 5 bases; junction bases not matched to a gene: 9. The CDR3 is 16 amino acids. The CDR3 DNA reads as TGTGCCAGCAGTTACTCGAGCCTTGCAGGGGGATATGGCTACACCTTC. Amino acids: CASSYSSLAGGYGYTF.

The chain carries TRBV13 and TRBJ1-4; 8 bases agree with TRBD1. CDR3 length equals 14 residues. The germline V gene has CDR1 PRHDT and CDR2 FYEKMQ (reference sequence). The trim removed 5 bases at V and 9 bases at J, leaving 8 bases unmatched. CDR3 sequence (DNA): TGTGCCAGCAGCCTCCGGGGCAGGGGGCAAAAACTGTTTTTT. It yields the protein CASSLRGRGQKLFF. Filled out from reference TRBV13 and TRBJ1-4, the complete variable domain reads AAGVIQSPRHLIKEKRETATLKCYPIPRHDTVYWYQQGPGQDPQFLISFYEKMQSDKGSIPDRFSAQQFSDYHSELNMSSLELGDSALYFCASSLRGRGQKLFFGSGTQLSVL.

This clone is labeled as medium-sized. The identical CDR3 is also encoded by other nucleotide sequences in the sample. The chain employs TRBV19 and TRBJ2-7, with 8 nucleotides matching TRBD1. With V trimmed by 3 bases and J by 2 bases, 9 bases remained unmatched. Germline-derived CDR1 and CDR2 are LNHDA and SQIVND (reference sequence). The CDR3 consists of 16 residues. CDR3 residues: CASSIGFGQGTYEQYF. In DNA form, the CDR3 reads TGTGCCAGTAGTATTGGCTTCGGACAGGGAACCTACGAGCAGTACTTC.

V is TRBV19 and J is TRBJ1-5; 10 nucleotides align to TRBD1. Germline assignment: CDR1 LNHDA and CDR2 SQIVND (reference sequence). The ends lost 5 bases at V and 6 bases at J; junction bases unmatched: 10. This CDR3 comprises 16 residues. CDR3 DNA: TGTGCCAGTAGTTTCTCCCCGGGACAGGGGAGTCAGCCCCAGCATTTT. Translating gives CASSFSPGQGSQPQHF.

This sequence joins TRBV28 and TRBJ2-7; 7 bases fit TRBD2. The CDR3 contains 16 residues. Germline V gene lookup returns CDR1 MDHEN and CDR2 SYDVKM. The V segment lost 4 bases and the J segment 2 bases; nucleotides outside the gene matches: 11. CDR3 loop: CASSYPGGGFPYEQYF. CDR3 DNA: TGTGCCAGCAGTTACCCGGGAGGAGGATTCCCCTACGAGCAGTACTTC.

The count of this clone is one. The V gene is TRBV27, the J gene TRBJ1-1, with TRBD1 matching over 10 bases. The germline V gene encodes CDR1 MNHEY and CDR2 SMNVEV (reference sequence). This CDR3 has 16 amino acids. The J segment lost 4 bases and the V segment lost 4 bases, leaving 9 bases of the junction unmatched. In DNA form, the CDR3 reads TGTGCCAGCAGTTCGACAGGGGGCGGCTTGGGCACTGAAGCTTTCTTT. Protein sequence: CASSSTGGGLGTEAFF.

The V and J genes are TRBV15 and TRBJ1-5, with 7 bases matching TRBD1. This CDR3 spans 15 amino acids. The germline V gene has CDR1 LNHNV and CDR2 YYDKDF (reference sequence). Trimming at V came to 1 base and at J to 4 bases, leaving 4 bases not matched to a gene. The CDR3 loop reads CATSRARGMNQPQHF. CDR3 DNA sequence: TGTGCCACCAGCAGAGCCAGGGGGATGAATCAGCCCCAGCATTTT.

This clone is a singleton in its sample. The chain has TRBV27 and TRBJ2-7, with 11 bases that match TRBD1. Unmatched junction bases numbered 6, after V lost 3 bases and J lost 5 bases. The germline V gene encodes CDR1 MNHEY and CDR2 SMNVEV (reference sequence). The CDR3 contains 15 residues. The CDR3 reads CASSFLGTGGNEQYF. In DNA, the CDR3 is TGTGCCAGCAGTTTCCTCGGGACAGGGGGTAACGAGCAGTACTTC.

The chain links TRBV2 to TRBJ2-5, with 14 bases matching TRBD2. The J call may be mistaken, given a closer DNA end match to TRBJ2-7. The CDR3 runs 16 residues. The germline CDR1 and CDR2 sequences are SNHLY and FYNNEI. This CDR3 reads CASSTTSGRALYEQYF. CDR3 sequence (DNA): TGTGCCAGCAGTACGACTAGCGGGAGGGCCTTATACGAGCAGTACTTC.

CDR3: CASSRMRKGALMNTEAFF. The DNA for the CDR3 is TGTGCCAGCAGCCGAATGAGGAAGGGGGCCCTTATGAACACTGAAGCTTTCTTT. V gene TRBV7-9 combines with J gene TRBJ1-1; TRBD1 agrees at 7 bases. Germline assignment: CDR1 SEHNR and CDR2 FQNEAQ (reference sequence). Trimming cost V 5 bases and J 0 bases; bases outside gene matches: 15. This CDR3 has 18 residues.

This clone was seen only once. V usage is TRBV30 and J usage is TRBJ1-2; D possibly corresponds to TRBD1 (6 bases). This CDR3 is built from 13 residues. Trimming removed 5 bases from V and 8 bases from J, with 18 bases in between. Germline-derived CDR1 and CDR2 are GTSNPN and SVGIG (reference sequence). CDR3 nucleotide sequence: TGTGCCTGGGCCAAGGGGGATTTTATGGGCTACACCTTC. This gives the protein CAWAKGDFMGYTF.

This clone was seen a few times. The sample has other DNA sequences that encode this CDR3 too. The chain is built from TRBV19 and TRBJ2-2; 9 nucleotides align to TRBD2. The CDR3 loop spans 15 amino acids. Per germline, CDR1 LNHDA and CDR2 SQIVND (reference sequence). Losses at the gene ends were 3 bases for V and 5 bases for J; bases not matched to a gene: 4. Written as DNA, the CDR3 is TGTGCCAGTAGTATTAGCGGGAGTAATACCGGGGAGCTGTTTTTT. Protein sequence: CASSISGSNTGELFF.

This chain links TRBV10-3 with TRBJ2-7; perhaps TRBD1 as D (7 bases). The germline gives CDR1 ENHRY, CDR2 SYGVKD. The CDR3 has 14 residues. V was pared by 6 bases and J by 2 bases, with 14 bases between. The CDR3 is CAIREGAGAYEQYF. DNA for the CDR3: TGTGCCATCAGGGAGGGGGCAGGGGCCTACGAGCAGTACTTC.

V usage is TRBV7-2 and J usage is TRBJ1-6; D ambiguous. The CDR3 has 13 amino acids. V was cut by 5 bases and J by 6 bases, with 8 bases left in between. Germline CDR1 is SGHTA and CDR2 is FQGNSA. The DNA of the CDR3 is TGTGCCAGCAGCCCCCATTCTAATTCACCCCTCCACTTT. Translating gives CASSPHSNSPLHF.

V gene TRBV7-9 combines with J gene TRBJ2-1; 8 positions match TRBD2. Germline V gene sequence: CDR1 SEHNR, CDR2 FQNEAQ (reference sequence). The CDR3 has 19 amino acids. Trimming removed 3 bases from V and 0 bases from J; junction bases left unmatched: 13. The CDR3 region has the DNA TGTGCCAGCAGCTTCTCCGGGACTAGTTTGGGAAGCTCCTACAATGAGCAGTTCTTC. As protein: CASSFSGTSLGSSYNEQFF.

The chain carries TRBV7-6 and TRBJ2-5, with 7 bases identical to TRBD2. V shed 0 bases and J 0 bases; nucleotides not matched to a gene: 7. The CDR3 length is 17 residues. Germline CDR1 SGHVS, CDR2 FNYEAQ. This CDR3 is CASSLAVSGIYQETQYF. CDR3 nucleotide sequence: TGTGCCAGCAGCTTAGCAGTGAGCGGGATATACCAAGAGACCCAGTACTTC.

V is TRBV11-2 and J is TRBJ1-2, with D perhaps matching TRBD1 (5 bases). The germline V gene has CDR1 SGHAT and CDR2 FQNNGV. The CDR3 has 15 amino acids. Trimming left V 1 base short and J 4 bases short, with 13 bases between. In nucleotides, the CDR3 is TGTGCCAGCAGCTTAGGGGGGGGGTATGGCTATGGCTACACCTTC. Its translation is CASSLGGGYGYGYTF.

The rearrangement uses TRBV6-5 and TRBJ2-5; D perhaps matches TRBD1 (6 bases). This CDR3 contains 15 residues. From germline, CDR1 is MNHEY and CDR2 SVGAGI. Between the trimmed V and J ends, which lost 6 bases and 5 bases, there was a span of 19 bases. CDR3 loop: CASSGMGARKETQYF. In DNA form, the CDR3 reads TGTGCCAGCAGCGGTATGGGGGCGAGGAAGGAGACCCAGTACTTC.

The genes are TRBV28 and TRBJ1-2; D is perhaps TRBD1 (6 bases). CDR1 and CDR2 from the germline V gene are MDHEN and SYDVKM. There are 15 residues in the CDR3. V lost 4 bases and J lost 0, with 12 bases in between. CDR3 sequence: CASSSQTGPNYGYTF. The CDR3 bases are TGTGCCAGCAGTTCCCAAACAGGGCCTAACTATGGCTACACCTTC.